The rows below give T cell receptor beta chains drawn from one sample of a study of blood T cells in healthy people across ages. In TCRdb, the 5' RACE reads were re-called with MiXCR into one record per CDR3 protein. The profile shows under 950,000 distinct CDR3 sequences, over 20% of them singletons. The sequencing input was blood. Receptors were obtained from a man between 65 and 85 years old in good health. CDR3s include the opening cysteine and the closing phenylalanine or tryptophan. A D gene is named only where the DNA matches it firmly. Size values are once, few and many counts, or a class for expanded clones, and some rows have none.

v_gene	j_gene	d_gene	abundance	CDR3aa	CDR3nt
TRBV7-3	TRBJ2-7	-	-	CASSYLAVPTYEQYF	TGTGCCAGCAGTTACTTGGCGGTCCCGACCTACGAGCAGTACTTC
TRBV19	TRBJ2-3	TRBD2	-	CASSVGLASTDTQYF	TGTGCCAGTAGTGTCGGACTAGCGAGCACAGATACGCAGTATTTT
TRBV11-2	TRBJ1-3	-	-	CASSLGFLSGNTIYF	TGTGCCAGCAGCCTGGGATTTCTCTCTGGAAACACCATATATTTT
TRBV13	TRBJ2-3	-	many	CASSDSRLGSADTQYF	TGTGCCAGCAGCGATTCTAGACTAGGCTCGGCAGATACGCAGTATTTT
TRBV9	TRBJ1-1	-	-	CASDGGAEAFF	TGTGCCAGCGATGGGGGGGCTGAAGCTTTCTTT
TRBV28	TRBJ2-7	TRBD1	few	CASRGQGVYEQYF	TGTGCCAGCAGGGGGCAGGGGGTATACGAGCAGTACTTC
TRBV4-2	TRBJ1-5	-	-	CASSQGTGPNQPQHF	TGTGCCAGCAGCCAAGGAACCGGACCTAATCAGCCCCAGCATTTT
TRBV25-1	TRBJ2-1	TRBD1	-	CASSPGQGATSSYNEQFF	TGTGCCAGCAGCCCGGGACAGGGGGCGACTTCTTCCTACAATGAGCAGTTCTTC
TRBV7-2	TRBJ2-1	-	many	CASSQGGRYEQFF	TGTGCCAGCAGCCAGGGAGGACGCTATGAGCAGTTCTTC
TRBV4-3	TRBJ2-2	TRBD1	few	CASSQQGQGTGELFF	TGCGCCAGCAGCCAACAGGGACAGGGGACCGGGGAGCTGTTTTTT
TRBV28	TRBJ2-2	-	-	CASSLLVVAPNTGELFF	TGTGCCAGCAGTTTATTGGTAGTGGCCCCGAACACCGGGGAGCTGTTTTTT
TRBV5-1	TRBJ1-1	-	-	CASTKGGQTNTEAFF	TGCGCCAGCACCAAAGGGGGGCAGACGAACACTGAAGCTTTCTTT
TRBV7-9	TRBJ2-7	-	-	CASSLGHTSSYEQYF	TGTGCCAGCAGCTTAGGGCATACGAGCTCCTACGAGCAGTACTTC
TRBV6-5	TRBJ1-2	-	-	CASNTQGRGYTF	TGTGCCAGCAATACACAGGGCCGGGGCTACACCTTC
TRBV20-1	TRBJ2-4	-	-	CSASLLMDIQYF	TGCAGTGCTAGCCTCCTAATGGACATTCAGTACTTC
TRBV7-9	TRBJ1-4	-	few	CASSLELGVEKLFF	TGTGCCAGCAGCTTAGAATTGGGGGTTGAAAAACTGTTTTTT
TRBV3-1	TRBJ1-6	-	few	CASSRTDYNSPLHF	TGTGCCAGCAGTCGGACAGATTATAATTCACCCCTCCACTTT
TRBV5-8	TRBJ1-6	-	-	CASSLTGFRSPLHF	TGTGCCAGCAGCTTGACAGGGTTCAGGTCACCCCTCCACTTT
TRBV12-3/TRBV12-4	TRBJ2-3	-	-	CASSLRQGGLFTQYF	TGTGCCAGCAGTTTGAGGCAGGGCGGTTTATTTACGCAGTATTTT
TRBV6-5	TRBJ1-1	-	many	CASSYFAAGQMNTEAFF	TGTGCCAGCAGTTACTTCGCGGCGGGGCAGATGAACACTGAAGCTTTCTTT
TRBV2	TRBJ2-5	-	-	CASSDTSQETQYF	TGTGCCAGCAGTGACACCAGCCAAGAGACCCAGTACTTC
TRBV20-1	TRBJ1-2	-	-	CSAPETGTCGYTF	TGCAGTGCTCCCGAGACCGGAACCTGTGGCTACACCTTC
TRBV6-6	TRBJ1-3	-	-	CASSYSVMYSGNTIYF	TGTGCCAGCAGTTATAGCGTAATGTACTCTGGAAACACCATATATTTT
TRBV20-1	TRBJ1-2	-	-	CSAQATLEYGYTF	TGCAGTGCCCAGGCTACCCTAGAGTATGGCTACACCTTC
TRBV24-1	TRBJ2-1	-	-	CATSDLVEKQFF	TGTGCCACCAGTGATTTGGTGGAAAAGCAGTTCTTC
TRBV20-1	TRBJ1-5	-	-	CSASTQYSNQPQHF	TGCAGTGCTAGCACACAGTATAGCAATCAGCCCCAGCATTTT
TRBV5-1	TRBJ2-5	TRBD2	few	CASSLGLAEETRYF	TGCGCCAGCAGCTTGGGTCTAGCGGAAGAGACCCGGTACTTC
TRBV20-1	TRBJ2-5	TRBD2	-	CSATTSGVLEEAQYF	TGCAGTGCTACGACTAGCGGGGTTCTAGAAGAGGCCCAGTACTTC
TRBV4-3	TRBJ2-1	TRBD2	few	CASSQDPSGSSYNEQLF	TGCGCCAGCAGCCAAGACCCTAGCGGAAGCTCCTACAATGAGCAGCTCTTC
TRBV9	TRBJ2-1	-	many	CASSVGVGGNNEQFF	TGTGCCAGCAGCGTAGGTGTAGGAGGAAACAATGAGCAGTTCTTC
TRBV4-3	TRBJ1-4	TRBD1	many	CASSQEGAGGRAEKLFF	TGCGCCAGCAGCCAAGAGGGAGCAGGGGGCAGGGCTGAAAAACTGTTTTTT
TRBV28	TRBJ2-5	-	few	CASSSWDFQETQYF	TGTGCCAGCAGTTCCTGGGATTTCCAAGAGACCCAGTACTTC
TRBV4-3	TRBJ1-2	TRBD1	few	CASSHVGTGYGYTF	TGCGCCAGCAGCCACGTTGGGACAGGCTATGGCTACACCTTC
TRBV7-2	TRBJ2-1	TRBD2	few	CASSLGTSGGTYNEQFF	TGTGCCAGCAGCTTAGGGACTAGCGGGGGCACCTACAATGAGCAGTTCTTC
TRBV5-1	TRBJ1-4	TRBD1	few	CASSLTGQGTNEKLFF	TGCGCCAGCAGCTTGACGGGACAGGGCACTAATGAAAAACTGTTTTTT
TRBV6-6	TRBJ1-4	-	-	CASSARVANEKLFF	TGTGCCAGCAGCGCAAGGGTGGCTAATGAAAAACTGTTTTTT
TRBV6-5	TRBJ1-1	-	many	CASSPGPQTTEAFF	TGTGCCAGCAGTCCGGGACCGCAGACGACTGAAGCTTTCTTT
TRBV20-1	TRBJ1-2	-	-	CSANLNYGYTF	TGCAGTGCTAATCTTAACTATGGCTACACCTTC
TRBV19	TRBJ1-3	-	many	CASRPQSLGGNTIYF	TGTGCCAGTAGGCCCCAGAGTCTCGGTGGAAACACCATATATTTT
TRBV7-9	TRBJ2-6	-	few	CASSYGRGMSSGANVLTF	TGTGCCAGCAGCTACGGACGGGGAATGAGCTCTGGGGCCAACGTCCTGACTTTC
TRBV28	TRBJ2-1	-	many	CASSISLSDEQFF	TGTGCCAGCAGTATAAGCCTCTCTGATGAGCAGTTCTTC
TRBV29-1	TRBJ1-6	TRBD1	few	CSAWAGGSSPLHF	TGCAGCGCTTGGGCAGGGGGCAGTTCACCCCTCCACTTT
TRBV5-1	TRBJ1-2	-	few	CASSLAPRVKGVYGYTF	TGCGCCAGCAGCTTGGCCCCTCGCGTGAAGGGAGTCTATGGCTACACCTTC
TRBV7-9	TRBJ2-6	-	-	CASSSYRATFSGANVLTF	TGTGCCAGCAGCTCCTACAGGGCAACGTTCTCTGGGGCCAACGTCCTGACTTTC
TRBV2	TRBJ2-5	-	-	CASSGEAGFGGETQYF	TGTGCCAGCAGTGGTGAGGCAGGCTTTGGTGGAGAGACCCAGTACTTC
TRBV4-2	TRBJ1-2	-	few	CASSQDRDGGRGGYTF	TGTGCCAGCAGCCAAGACCGGGACGGGGGAAGGGGGGGCTACACCTTC
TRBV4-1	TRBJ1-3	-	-	CASSQERGGVGNTIYF	TGCGCCAGCAGCCAAGAAAGGGGGGGCGTTGGAAACACCATATATTTT